Listed here are 2 T cell receptor beta chains from one sample, sequenced in a study of blood T cell repertoires in COVID-19. Using immunoSEQ multiplex PCR, the repertoire was profiled, and TCRdb retains in-frame clones only, with some absent. The repertoire has some 110,000 clones, about 80% of them found once; the top ten carry 7.5%. Specimen: peripheral blood. All receptors come from a man between 65 and 85 years old with active or convalescent COVID-19.

The chain couples TRBV7-9 to TRBJ2-1, with TRBD2 as a possible D gene (6 bases). This CDR3 is built from 16 residues. Germline V gene data show CDR1 as SEHNR and CDR2 as FQNEAQ (reference sequence). Trimming shortened V by 1 base and J by 5 bases, and 15 bases separated the two germline ends. DNA for the CDR3: TGTGCCAGCAGCTTAGAAAGGGGACTCGGCGACAATGAGCAGTTCTTC. This encodes CASSLERGLGDNEQFF.

The CDR3 nucleotides are TGTGCCAGCAGCTTACTGACTAGCACAGATACGCAGTATTTT. It is translated as CASSLLTSTDTQYF. V and J are TRBV2 and TRBJ2-3; D call uncertain. The CDR3 is made up of 14 amino acids. The V end was cut by 6 bases, the J end by 0 bases, with 10 bases between. Per the germline V gene, CDR1 is SNHLY and CDR2 is FYNNEI.